This T cell receptor (beta chain) came from a study of cytomegalovirus exposure and HLA in healthy donors. The study, taken as a whole, reports: Upon later analysis, HLA-associated TCR beta chains proved more clonally expanded than other, equally common chains. On later analysis, the bulk of CMV-associated TCR beta chains appeared to be HLA-restricted.

The PCR used 60 Vbeta and 13 Jbeta primers. Repertoires were generated with immunoSEQ multiplex PCR, while TCRdb's copy carries only in-frame clones and drops some. The table lists about 100,000 clones, more than 65% of them singletons, with about 4.5% in the top ten. Only one count was recorded for this clone. The antigen is undetermined. J was trimmed by 2 bases and V by 2 bases; bases with no gene match: 18. Germline V CDR1 and CDR2: SGHTA, FQGTGA. The CDR3 is made up of 21 amino acids. The chain links TRBV7-3 to TRBJ2-3; 11 nucleotides align to TRBD2. Input material: PBMCs. The receptor's source is a woman younger than 35 in good health and CMV-seropositive. The CDR3 DNA sequence: TGTGCCAGCAGCTTATTGCCGGCAGGAGTCTATAGCGGGAGGGTCACAGATACGCAGTATTTT. Residues: CASSLLPAGVYSGRVTDTQYF.